Following are 15 T cell receptor beta chains from one sample sequenced in a study of T cell responses to AZD1222 COVID-19 vaccine. The method was immunoSEQ multiplex PCR; TCRdb's version includes in-frame clones alone and lacks a portion of them. The table shows some 130,000 clones, with approximately 92% occurring only once. The specimen comprised peripheral blood, sampled 28 days after the second AZD1222 dose. Source of these receptors: an adult who received the AZD1222 COVID-19 vaccine.

The chain combines TRBV4-2 with TRBJ1-1; 7 positions match TRBD1. V was clipped by 1 base and J by 11 bases; unmatched bases: 7. CDR1 and CDR2 (germline): LGHNA, YNFKEQ. The CDR3 sequence is 13 residues long. In DNA, the CDR3 is TGTGCCAGCAGCCAAGTACAGGGGTGGGATGCTTTCTTT. Translating gives CASSQVQGWDAFF.

The chain employs TRBV28 and TRBJ1-5; 11 bases match TRBD1. Germline values: CDR1 MDHEN, CDR2 SYDVKM. CDR3 length: 16 amino acids. V was clipped by 5 bases and J by 5 bases; unmatched bases: 8. The chain's CDR3 is CASSASGTGGDQPQHF. CDR3 nucleotide sequence: TGTGCCAGCAGTGCCTCCGGGACAGGGGGGGATCAGCCCCAGCATTTT.

The rearrangement joins TRBV12-1 to TRBJ1-5. TRBV12-1 is given as a pseudogene. The CDR3 loop spans 10 amino acids. In DNA, the CDR3 is TGTGCCAGCCCCGATGGGCCCCAGCATTTT. Residues: CASPDGPQHF.

The rearrangement links TRBV30 to TRBJ1-4; D possibly corresponds to TRBD1 (5 bases). This CDR3 contains 15 residues. CDR1 is GTSNPN, CDR2 SVGIG, per germline (reference sequence). The ends were cut back, 3 bases at V and 5 bases at J, with 16 bases in the middle. This CDR3 reads CAWRGRNSGNEKLFF. For the CDR3, the DNA is TGTGCCTGGAGGGGGCGCAACTCGGGGAATGAAAAACTGTTTTTT.

The chain has TRBV28 and TRBJ1-3; perhaps TRBD1 as D (5 bases). Germline V gene data show CDR1 as MDHEN and CDR2 as SYDVKM. V gave up 2 bases and J gave up 0 bases, with 11 bases separating them. The CDR3 extends over 16 amino acids. The CDR3 bases are TGTGCCAGCAGTTTACACCCTGGGGGCTCTGGAAACACCATATATTTT. The encoded protein is CASSLHPGGSGNTIYF.

The chain recombines TRBV5-6 with TRBJ1-4; D is perhaps TRBD1 (6 bases). Germline V gene sequence: CDR1 SGHDT, CDR2 YYEEEE. The CDR3 is 15 residues long. The V and J ends lost 4 bases and 2 bases respectively, with 12 bases between them. Written as DNA, the CDR3 is TGTGCCAGCAGCGCCTGGGGGGCTACTAATGAAAAACTGTTTTTT. Its protein product is CASSAWGATNEKLFF.

The chain combines TRBV28 with TRBJ2-7; D not resolved. The CDR3 consists of 14 residues. In germline, CDR1 is MDHEN, CDR2 SYDVKM. V shed 3 bases and J shed 2 bases, with 11 bases lying between them. The CDR3 DNA follows: TGTGCCAGCAGTTTGAGCCAGCACGCCTACGAGCAGTACTTC. This sequence encodes CASSLSQHAYEQYF. Full variable domain (outside the CDR3, taken from reference TRBV28 and TRBJ2-7): DVKVTQSSRYLVKRTGEKVFLECVQDMDHENMFWYRQDPGLGLRLIYFSYDVKMKEKGDIPEGYSVSREKKERFSLILESASTNQTSMYLCASSLSQHAYEQYFGPGTRLTVT.

The genes are TRBV7-9 and TRBJ1-1; 7 nucleotides align to TRBD1. V trimming: 0 bases; J trimming: 1 base; junction bases outside the gene matches: 5. CDR3 size: 16 residues. Germline-derived CDR1 and CDR2 are SEHNR and FQNEAQ (reference sequence). The CDR3 region has the DNA TGTGCCAGCAGCTTAGCGTCTACAGGGGAGAACACTGAAGCTTTCTTT. Translation gives CASSLASTGENTEAFF.

The chain has TRBV27 and TRBJ2-6; D not certain. V was clipped by 5 bases and J by 4 bases, with 9 bases between them. CDR1 and CDR2 (germline): MNHEY, SMNVEV (reference sequence). This CDR3 region has 14 residues. This CDR3 reads CASSQVSGANVLTF. The CDR3 DNA follows: TGTGCCAGCAGTCAGGTTTCAGGGGCCAACGTCCTGACTTTC.

V gene TRBV6-5 combines with J gene TRBJ2-7; unclear D gene. From germline, CDR1 is MNHEY and CDR2 SVGAGI. The CDR3 spans 13 residues. The germline V and J ends were trimmed by 2 bases and 3 bases, with 8 bases remaining between them. The CDR3 sequence: CASSYGEVYEQYF. The DNA for the CDR3 is TGTGCCAGCAGTTACGGGGAAGTCTACGAGCAGTACTTC.

Points on this clone: Different DNA sequences within this sample yield the same CDR3. The gene calls are TRBV19 and TRBJ1-5; a possible D gene is TRBD1 (5 bases). This CDR3 is 13 amino acids long. Germline loops: CDR1 LNHDA, CDR2 SQIVND (reference sequence). V lost 2 bases to trimming and J lost 7 bases, with 9 bases between them. In DNA form, the CDR3 reads TGTGCCAGTAGTATACAGGGAGTACAGCCCCAGCATTTT. As protein: CASSIQGVQPQHF.

V usage is TRBV6-2 or TRBV6-3 and J usage is TRBJ2-3; D perhaps matches TRBD2 (5 bases). In germline, CDR1 is MNHEY, CDR2 SVGEGT. This CDR3 region has 15 residues. Trimming pared 4 bases from V and 2 bases from J, leaving 13 bases between. Here the CDR3 DNA reads TGTGCCAGCAGTTTTGGCCTAGCCCTCACAGATACGCAGTATTTT. As protein: CASSFGLALTDTQYF.

J is TRBJ2-5 and V is TRBV29-1, with D maybe TRBD1 (6 bases). The V gene lost 5 bases and the J gene lost 5 bases, with 15 bases spanning the gap. The CDR3 totals 13 residues. From germline, CDR1 is SQVTM and CDR2 ANQGSEA. In DNA, the CDR3 is TGCAGCGTTAGAACCGGACAGAGGGAGACCCAGTACTTC. This codes for CSVRTGQRETQYF.

The chain couples TRBV29-1 to TRBJ1-4, with 7 bases matching TRBD1. The length of the CDR3 is 14 residues. The V gene's germline CDR1 is SQVTM and CDR2 ANQGSEA. The V segment lost 4 bases and the J segment 5 bases; nucleotides outside the gene matches: 7. The CDR3 loop reads CSVALTGVNEKLFF. In DNA form, the CDR3 reads TGCAGCGTTGCCCTTACAGGGGTGAATGAAAAACTGTTTTTT. Combining the CDR3 with reference TRBV29-1 and TRBJ1-4 gives the whole variable domain SAVISQKPSRDICQRGTSLTIQCQVDSQVTMMFWYRQQPGQSLTLIATANQGSEATYESGFVIDKFPISRPNLTFSTLTVSNMSPEDSSIYLCSVALTGVNEKLFFGSGTQLSVL.

In DNA form, the CDR3 reads TGCGCCAGCAGCCAAGATTTGAGGGGCCGCTCGTGGGGCTACACCTTC. Translated: CASSQDLRGRSWGYTF. The chain recombines TRBV4-1 with TRBJ1-2; D is possibly TRBD1 (5 bases). Germline V gives CDR1 MGHRA, CDR2 YSYEKL. V was cut by 0 bases and J by 8 bases, with 19 bases left in between. The CDR3 is 16 residues long.